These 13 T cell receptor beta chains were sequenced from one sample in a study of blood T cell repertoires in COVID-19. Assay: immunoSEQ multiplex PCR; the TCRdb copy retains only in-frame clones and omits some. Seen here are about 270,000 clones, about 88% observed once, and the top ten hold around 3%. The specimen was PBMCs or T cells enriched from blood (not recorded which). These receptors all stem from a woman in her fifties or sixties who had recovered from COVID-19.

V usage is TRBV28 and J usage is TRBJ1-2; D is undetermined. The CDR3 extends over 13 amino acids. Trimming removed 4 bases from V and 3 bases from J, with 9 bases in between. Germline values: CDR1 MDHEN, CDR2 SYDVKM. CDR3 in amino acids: CASSSRSYYGYTF. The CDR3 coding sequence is TGTGCCAGCAGTTCCAGATCCTACTATGGCTACACCTTC.

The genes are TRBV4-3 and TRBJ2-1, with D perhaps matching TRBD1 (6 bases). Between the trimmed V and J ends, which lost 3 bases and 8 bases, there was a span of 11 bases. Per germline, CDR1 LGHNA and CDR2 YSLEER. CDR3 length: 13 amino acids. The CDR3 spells CASSQSGVYEQFF. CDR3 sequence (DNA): TGCGCCAGCAGCCAGTCAGGGGTCTATGAGCAGTTCTTC.

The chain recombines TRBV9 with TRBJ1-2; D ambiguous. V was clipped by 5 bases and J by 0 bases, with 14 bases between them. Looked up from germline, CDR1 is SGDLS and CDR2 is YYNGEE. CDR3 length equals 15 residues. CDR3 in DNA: TGTGCCAGCAGTCCGAGGCCGGGAGCTAACTATGGCTACACCTTC. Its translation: CASSPRPGANYGYTF.

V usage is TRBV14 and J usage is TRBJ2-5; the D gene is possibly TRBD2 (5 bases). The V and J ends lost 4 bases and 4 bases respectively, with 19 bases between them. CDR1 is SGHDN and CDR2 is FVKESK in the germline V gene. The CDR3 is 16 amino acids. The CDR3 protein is CASSRSSSGGLETQYF. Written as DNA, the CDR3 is TGTGCCAGCAGCCGCTCTAGCTCTGGAGGATTAGAGACCCAGTACTTC.

Here the CDR3 reads CASSLGSGYTEAFF. The DNA of the CDR3 is TGTGCCAGCAGTTTGGGCAGTGGCTACACTGAAGCTTTCTTT. The chain links TRBV28 to TRBJ1-1; unclear D gene. V was shortened by 3 bases and J by 3 bases, with 11 bases between the two germline ends. The CDR3 has 14 amino acids. Germline V gene lookup returns CDR1 MDHEN and CDR2 SYDVKM. Full variable domain (missing parts from reference TRBV28 and TRBJ1-1): DVKVTQSSRYLVKRTGEKVFLECVQDMDHENMFWYRQDPGLGLRLIYFSYDVKMKEKGDIPEGYSVSREKKERFSLILESASTNQTSMYLCASSLGSGYTEAFFGQGTRLTVV.

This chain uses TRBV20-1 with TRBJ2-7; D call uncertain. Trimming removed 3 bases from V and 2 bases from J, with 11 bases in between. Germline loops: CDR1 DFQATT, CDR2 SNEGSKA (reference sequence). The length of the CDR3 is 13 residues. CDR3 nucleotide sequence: TGCAGTGCTAGTGTACAGAACACCTACGAGCAGTACTTC. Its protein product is CSASVQNTYEQYF.

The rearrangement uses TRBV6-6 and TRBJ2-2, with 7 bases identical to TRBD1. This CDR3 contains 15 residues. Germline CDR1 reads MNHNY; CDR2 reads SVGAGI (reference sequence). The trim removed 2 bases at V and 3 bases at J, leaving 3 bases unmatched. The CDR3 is CASSYRQGDTGELFF. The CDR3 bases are TGTGCCAGCAGTTACCGTCAGGGGGACACCGGGGAGCTGTTTTTT.

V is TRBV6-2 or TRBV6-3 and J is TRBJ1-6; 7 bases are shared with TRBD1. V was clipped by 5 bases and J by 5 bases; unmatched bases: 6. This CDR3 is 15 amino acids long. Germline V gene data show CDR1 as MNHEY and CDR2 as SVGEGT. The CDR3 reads CASSPATGNNSPLHF. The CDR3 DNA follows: TGTGCCAGCAGTCCCGCGACAGGGAATAATTCACCCCTCCACTTT.

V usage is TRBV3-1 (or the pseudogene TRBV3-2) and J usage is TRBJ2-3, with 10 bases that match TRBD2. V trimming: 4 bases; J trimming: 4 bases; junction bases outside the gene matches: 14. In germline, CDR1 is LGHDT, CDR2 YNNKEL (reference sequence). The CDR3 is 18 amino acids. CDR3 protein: CASSPRVAGGVLSDTQYF. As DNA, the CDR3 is TGTGCCAGCAGCCCCCGGGTAGCGGGAGGAGTTTTATCAGATACGCAGTATTTT.

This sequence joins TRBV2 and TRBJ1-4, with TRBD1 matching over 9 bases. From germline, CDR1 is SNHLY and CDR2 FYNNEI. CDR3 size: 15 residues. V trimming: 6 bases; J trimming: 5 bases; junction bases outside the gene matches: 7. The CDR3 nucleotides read TGTGCCAGCAGCGGCGGGACAGGGTTAAATGAAAAACTGTTTTTT. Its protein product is CASSGGTGLNEKLFF.

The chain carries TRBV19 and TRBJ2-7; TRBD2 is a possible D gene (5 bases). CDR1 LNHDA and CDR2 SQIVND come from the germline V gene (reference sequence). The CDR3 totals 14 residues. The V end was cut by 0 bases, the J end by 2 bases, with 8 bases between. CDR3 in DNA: TGTGCCAGTAGTATAGAGCTAGCCACCTACGAGCAGTACTTC. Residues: CASSIELATYEQYF.

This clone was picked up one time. CDR3 bases: TGCGCCACCCAGCGGGGGAACAATCAGCCCCAGCATTTT. This gives the protein CATQRGNNQPQHF. The V and J genes are TRBV10-2 and TRBJ1-5, with D possibly TRBD1 on 5 matching bases. Germline V CDR1 and CDR2: WSHSY, SAAADI. This CDR3 contains 13 residues. Deletions cut 10 bases from V and 3 bases from J, with 13 bases between.

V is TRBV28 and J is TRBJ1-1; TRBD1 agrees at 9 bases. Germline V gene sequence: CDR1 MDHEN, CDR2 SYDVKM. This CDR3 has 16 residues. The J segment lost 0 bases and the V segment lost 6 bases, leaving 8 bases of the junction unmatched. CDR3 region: CASRRDRAIMNTEAFF. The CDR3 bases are TGTGCCAGCAGGCGGGACAGGGCCATTATGAACACTGAAGCTTTCTTT.